This T cell receptor beta chain was retrieved from a study of CD8+ T cells in alopecia areata. Overall study: Patients remained on tofacitinib for 6 to 18 months and then went 6 months without it.

Note on this clone: Other DNA sequences in this specimen translate into the identical CDR3.

It was cDNA, reverse transcribed from extracted RNA, that served as the sequencing template. Produced via immunoSEQ multiplex PCR; TCRdb's table is partial and in-frame only. The sample consists of about 200,000 clones, nearly 60% of them appearing once. Treatment defined: oral pan-JAK inhibitor, 5-10 mg twice daily. Germline values: CDR1 SQVTM, CDR2 ANQGSEA. The CDR3 consists of 13 residues. V shed 5 bases and J shed 0 bases, with 10 bases lying between them. The chain recombines TRBV29-1 with TRBJ1-1; D is possibly TRBD1 (6 bases). The sequence derives from a human donor with alopecia areata. This material consisted of CD4+ T cells sorted from blood, taken at week 24, from a patient treated with tofacitinib. The CDR3 here is CSVMDRMNTEAFF. DNA for the CDR3: TGCAGCGTTATGGACAGAATGAACACTGAAGCTTTCTTT.